This T cell receptor beta chain was sequenced for a study of CD8+ T cells in alopecia areata. As for the study in general: Among treated patients, oral tofacitinib was administered at 5 to 10 mg twice daily. The study's findings and limits: Compared with normal scalp, lesional scalp had higher clonality and more expanded CD8+ clones.

As the sequencing template, cDNA was produced by extracting RNA and reverse transcribing it. Data came from immunoSEQ multiplex PCR; TCRdb stores just in-frame clones and leaves some out. The sample yields about 150,000 clones, roughly 48% seen once. In regard to this clone: Its antigen is still unknown.

Sequencing input: CD4+ T cells sorted from blood. This clonotype was obtained from a human donor with alopecia areata.

In DNA form, the CDR3 reads TGTGCCAGCAGCATCCACTCTGGGGCCAACGTCCTGACTTTC. Residues: CASSIHSGANVLTF. This chain joins TRBV7-9 and TRBJ2-6; D not resolved. The germline gives CDR1 SEHNR, CDR2 FQNEAQ (reference sequence). The CDR3 runs 14 residues. V was trimmed by 5 bases and J by 0 bases, leaving 5 bases between them.